Below, 32 T cell receptor beta chains from the same sample are listed, as sequenced in a study of breast tumors, draining lymph nodes, adjacent tissues. Breast cancer patients provided tissue from their axillary draining lymph nodes. One entry per CDR3 protein results from TCRdb running MiXCR on the multiplex PCR reads. The data show 130,000 or so distinct CDR3 sequences, with about 20% seen just once and about 2.4% held by the top ten. The specimen was axillary lymph node tissue. The receptors here all came from a female donor with breast cancer. Some clones in this sample may be carry-over from other donors' samples.

The chain joins TRBV19 to TRBJ2-7; D may be TRBD1 or TRBD2 (5 bases each). Deletions cut 3 bases from V and 3 bases from J, with 12 bases between. CDR3 length equals 14 residues. The germline CDR1 and CDR2 sequences are LNHDA and SQIVND (reference sequence). For the CDR3, the DNA is TGTGCCAGTAGTATCGGGGCACTTAGCTACGAGCAGTACTTC. It specifies CASSIGALSYEQYF.

This clonotype was observed a few times. At one end the junction does not follow the germline gene, possibly because of a read error. This chain links TRBV28 with TRBJ2-3, with TRBD1 matching over 7 bases. Germline values: CDR1 MDHEN, CDR2 SYDVKM. The CDR3 totals 14 residues. CDR3 nucleotide sequence: TGTGTCAGCAGTTTCTACAGGGGACGGGATACGCAGTATTTT. Amino acids: CVSSFYRGRDTQYF. The variable domain in full, with the rest retrieved from reference TRBV28 and TRBJ2-3, is DVKVTQSSRYLVKRTGEKVFLECVQDMDHENMFWYRQDPGLGLRLIYFSYDVKMKEKGDIPEGYSVSREKKERFSLILESASTNQTSMYLCVSSFYRGRDTQYFGPGTRLTVL.

This clonotype appeared a few times. This chain joins TRBV7-9 and TRBJ1-2; D is unresolved. V lost 5 bases and J lost 5, with 12 bases in between. The germline V gene has CDR1 SEHNR and CDR2 FQNEAQ (reference sequence). There are 13 residues in the CDR3. The CDR3 reads CASSRPSEYGYTF. The DNA of the CDR3 is TGTGCCAGCAGCCGCCCTTCGGAATATGGCTACACCTTC.

This clonotype appeared a few times. This may be a read error, as it is one base from a much larger clone. The V call is TRBV20-1, the J call TRBJ2-1; 11 bases are a match to TRBD2. Trimming removed 5 bases from V and 9 bases from J; junction bases left unmatched: 12. Germline CDR1 is DFQATT and CDR2 is SNEGSKA (reference sequence). The CDR3 runs to 15 residues. This CDR3 is CSASALAGVGSEQFF. CDR3 DNA sequence: TGCAGTGCTTCCGCACTAGCGGGAGTTGGCAGTGAGCAGTTCTTC.

V is TRBV4-2 and J is TRBJ2-6, with unresolved D. V lost 1 base to trimming and J lost 1 base, with 8 bases between them. Germline loops: CDR1 LGHNA, CDR2 YNFKEQ. This CDR3 contains 16 residues. The CDR3 here is CASSQVGRSGANVLTF. CDR3 sequence (DNA): TGTGCCAGCAGCCAAGTGGGTAGGTCTGGGGCCAACGTCCTGACTTTC.

Points on this clonotype: The junction differs from germline at one of its ends, possibly a read error. V is TRBV7-2 and J is TRBJ2-3, with D maybe TRBD1 (5 bases). CDR1 is SGHTA and CDR2 is FQGNSA in the germline V gene. This CDR3 spans 12 amino acids. The CDR3 spells CASSLLTGTQYF. The CDR3 DNA sequence: TGTGCCAGCAGCCTACTCACAGGTACGCAGTATTTT.

This clonotype was observed many times. This chain connects TRBV6-5 to TRBJ2-7; 11 nucleotides agree with TRBD2. CDR1 and CDR2 from the germline V gene are MNHEY and SVGAGI. Losses at the gene ends were 2 bases for V and 2 bases for J; bases not matched to a gene: 2. CDR3 length equals 15 residues. The CDR3 nucleotides read TGTGCCAGCAGTTACGGGACTAGCGGACCCTACGAGCAGTACTTC. Translated: CASSYGTSGPYEQYF.

Concerning this clonotype: Possible read error: a much larger clone is one base away. In DNA form, the CDR3 reads TGCGCCAGCAGCCAAGATATCTGGCAGACCACCGGGGAGCTGCTTTTT. Amino acid sequence: CASSQDIWQTTGELLF. The V call is TRBV4-1, the J call TRBJ2-2; D may be TRBD2 (5 bases). CDR3 length: 16 amino acids. The germline gives CDR1 MGHRA, CDR2 YSYEKL.

In this sample, this clonotype turned up many times. The chain employs TRBV5-1 and TRBJ2-5, with 7 bases fitting TRBD1. Losses at the gene ends were 5 bases for V and 5 bases for J; bases not matched to a gene: 9. CDR1 and CDR2 from the germline V gene are SGHRS and YFSETQ. CDR3 length: 14 amino acids. This CDR3 reads CASRRRQGPETQYF. The CDR3 region has the DNA TGCGCCAGCAGGCGAAGACAGGGCCCGGAGACCCAGTACTTC.

This clonotype was counted only a few times. This rearrangement joins TRBV6-1 to TRBJ2-2; 12 bases map to TRBD2. V shed 6 bases, J shed 4 bases, and the junction held 9 bases outside the gene matches. This CDR3 contains 17 residues. The germline V gene encodes CDR1 MNHNS and CDR2 SASEGT. The CDR3 reads CASRRSSGRGGTGELFF. The CDR3 DNA reads as TGTGCCAGCAGGAGGTCTAGCGGGAGGGGGGGCACCGGGGAGCTGTTTTTT.

Concerning this clonotype: A read error may be the cause here, since a much bigger clone is one base away. The chain has TRBV2 and TRBJ2-7; TRBD2 matches 12 bases. V trimming: 7 bases; J trimming: 3 bases; junction bases outside the gene matches: 4. Per the germline V gene, CDR1 is SNHLY and CDR2 is FYNNEI. This CDR3 region has 14 residues. CDR3: CASKMTSGSYEQYF. The CDR3 coding sequence is TGTGCCAGCAAGATGACTAGCGGGAGCTACGAGCAGTACTTC.

For this clonotype: Being one base from a much bigger clone, this may be a read error. The chain links TRBV7-8 to TRBJ1-3; no reliable D call. Germline values: CDR1 SGHVS, CDR2 FQNEAQ. This CDR3 contains 16 residues. CDR3 residues: CASSHLTGGSGNTLYF. The CDR3 coding sequence is TGTGCCAGCAGCCACCTGACCGGAGGCTCTGGAAACACCTTATATTTT.

This clonotype came up a few times. The chain combines TRBV30 with TRBJ1-2, with 8 bases identical to TRBD1. The V segment lost 3 bases and the J segment 5 bases; nucleotides outside the gene matches: 5. Germline CDR1 reads GTSNPN; CDR2 reads SVGIG (reference sequence). The CDR3 runs to 13 residues. The CDR3 loop reads CAWSLRTGYGYTF. The CDR3 DNA reads as TGTGCCTGGAGCTTAAGGACAGGGTATGGCTACACCTTC.

This clonotype was detected many times. As DNA, the CDR3 is TGCGCCAGCAGCCAAGGGGCAACTATCCTACAATCAACCGGGGAGCTGTTTTTT. It specifies CASSQGATILQSTGELFF. This chain uses TRBV4-1 with TRBJ2-2, with D uncertain. The V gene's germline CDR1 is MGHRA and CDR2 YSYEKL. There are 18 residues in the CDR3. Trimming shortened V by 1 base and J by 5 bases, and 20 bases separated the two germline ends.

At least ten counts were recorded for this clonotype. The V call is TRBV20-1, the J call TRBJ2-5; TRBD1 aligns across 8 bases. Germline V gives CDR1 DFQATT, CDR2 SNEGSKA (reference sequence). The CDR3 is 14 amino acids. With V trimmed by 3 bases and J by 5 bases, 8 bases remained unmatched. CDR3 in DNA: TGCAGTGCTAGCGGGGGCAGGGGGCACGAGACCCAGTACTTC. Amino acid sequence: CSASGGRGHETQYF.

As to this clonotype: Relative to the germline gene, one junction end is altered; a read error may explain this. The chain recombines TRBV4-2 with TRBJ2-1, with 14 bases matching TRBD2. The CDR3 contains 17 residues. In germline, CDR1 is LGHNA, CDR2 YNFKEQ. The DNA of the CDR3 is TGTGCCAGTAGCCAAGATTGGACTAGCGGGAGGATCTATGGGCAGTTCTTC. Translation gives CASSQDWTSGRIYGQFF.

This clonotype appeared many times. This rearrangement joins TRBV29-1 to TRBJ2-1, with D tentatively TRBD1 or TRBD2 (5 bases each). Trimming shortened V by 6 bases and J by 5 bases, and 14 bases separated the two germline ends. CDR1 is SQVTM, CDR2 ANQGSEA, per germline. This CDR3 has 13 amino acids. This chain's CDR3 is CSVRDPINNEQFF. In DNA form, the CDR3 reads TGCAGCGTCCGGGACCCAATAAACAATGAGCAGTTCTTC.

This clonotype was counted at least ten times. The J gene is TRBJ1-6, the V gene TRBV5-1; 9 nucleotides align to TRBD1. V shed 4 bases, J shed 6 bases, and the junction held 11 bases outside the gene matches. CDR1 is SGHRS, CDR2 YFSETQ, per germline. The CDR3 is 17 residues long. In DNA form, the CDR3 reads TGCGCCAGCAGCCCAACCGGGACAGGGACTGGTAATTCACCCCTCCACTTT. Encoded protein: CASSPTGTGTGNSPLHF.

There are many counts of this clonotype. CDR3 bases: TGTGCCAGCAGCTTATCGCAGTTGGGAGAGACCCAGTACTTC. Its translation is CASSLSQLGETQYF. This chain connects TRBV7-7 to TRBJ2-5; D is ambiguous. CDR3 length: 14 residues. The germline V and J ends were trimmed by 2 bases and 4 bases, with 11 bases remaining between them. Germline values: CDR1 SSHAT, CDR2 FNYEAQ (reference sequence).

This clonotype was observed many times. V and J are TRBV30 and TRBJ1-2, with TRBD1 matching 11 bases. Trimming cost V 6 bases and J 6 bases; bases outside gene matches: 6. CDR1 and CDR2 from the germline V gene are GTSNPN and SVGIG (reference sequence). The length of the CDR3 is 13 residues. DNA for the CDR3: TGTGCCTGTAATCGGGACAGGGGGAATGGCTACACCTTC. The encoded protein is CACNRDRGNGYTF.

This clonotype was seen many times. The genes are TRBV6-1 and TRBJ2-7; TRBD2 aligns across 9 bases. There are 14 residues in the CDR3. The J segment lost 1 base and the V segment lost 6 bases, leaving 4 bases of the junction unmatched. Germline values: CDR1 MNHNS, CDR2 SASEGT. CDR3: CASRTSGLSYEQYF. The CDR3 DNA is TGTGCCAGCAGAACTAGCGGGTTATCCTACGAGCAGTACTTC.

This clonotype was counted at least ten times. The V gene is TRBV19, the J gene TRBJ1-3, with D possibly being TRBD1 (6 bases). CDR3 size: 18 residues. CDR1 LNHDA and CDR2 SQIVND come from the germline V gene (reference sequence). Trimming took off 8 bases at V and 0 bases at J, with 23 bases between the two ends. DNA for the CDR3: TGTGCCAGTTCCGGGACAAGGGGACGTAAAAACTCTGGAAACACCATATATTTT. It codes for CASSGTRGRKNSGNTIYF.

This clonotype came up many times. The chain carries TRBV29-1 and TRBJ2-1, with TRBD2 matching over 12 bases. The ends lost 7 bases at V and 7 bases at J; junction bases unmatched: 5. The CDR3 has 13 amino acids. Per the germline V gene, CDR1 is SQVTM and CDR2 is ANQGSEA. Written as DNA, the CDR3 is TGCAGCGCCGGACTAGCGGGGAATAATGAGCAGTTCTTC. This translates into CSAGLAGNNEQFF.

Ten or more counts support this clonotype. This chain links TRBV24-1 with TRBJ1-3, with 7 bases that match TRBD1. CDR1 and CDR2 (germline): KGHDR, SFDVKD. The CDR3 length is 15 residues. V shed 2 bases and J 1 base; nucleotides not matched to a gene: 1. In DNA, the CDR3 is TGTGCCACCAGTGATTCCAGGGGGTCTGGAAACACCATATATTTT. It translates to CATSDSRGSGNTIYF.

Of note for this clonotype: Possible read error: a much larger clone is one base away. This chain uses TRBV7-9 with TRBJ2-1, with 7 nucleotides matching TRBD1. Germline V gives CDR1 SEHNR, CDR2 FQNEAQ (reference sequence). V was clipped by 5 bases and J by 12 bases; unmatched bases: 10. CDR3 length equals 13 residues. The DNA of the CDR3 is TGTGCCAGCAGCGCATCACAGGGGAGTGGGCAGTTCTTC. Amino acid sequence: CASSASQGSGQFF.

This chain uses TRBV10-3 with TRBJ1-6; D is uncertain. Trimming removed 6 bases from V and 5 bases from J, with 11 bases in between. The V gene's germline CDR1 is ENHRY and CDR2 SYGVKD. The CDR3 extends over 14 amino acids. The chain's CDR3 is CAIRAGLHNSPLHF. DNA of the CDR3: TGTGCCATCAGGGCGGGGTTACATAATTCACCCCTCCACTTT.

Notes on this clonotype: A much larger clone differs from this one at a single base, so this may be a read error. The chain carries TRBV5-4 and TRBJ2-1, with TRBD1 matching over 9 bases. The CDR3 length is 15 residues. The germline V gene encodes CDR1 SGHNT and CDR2 YYREEE (reference sequence). CDR3: CASSARDREYNEQLF. The CDR3 nucleotides are TGTGCCAGCAGCGCCCGGGACAGGGAGTACAATGAGCAGTTGTTC.

This clonotype was found many times. The CDR3 bases are TGTGCCAGTAGTATGAGGTCTAATGAAAAACTGTTTTTT. Translated: CASSMRSNEKLFF. The chain carries TRBV19 and TRBJ1-4; D remains ambiguous. V was trimmed by 3 bases and J by 3 bases, leaving 5 bases between them. The CDR3 runs to 13 residues. Germline V gene lookup returns CDR1 LNHDA and CDR2 SQIVND (reference sequence).

In its sample, this clonotype was seen a few times. The chain joins TRBV5-6 to TRBJ1-5; D may be TRBD1 (5 bases). This CDR3 contains 15 residues. The V gene's germline CDR1 is SGHDT and CDR2 YYEEEE. The V end was cut by 4 bases, the J end by 1 base, with 12 bases between. DNA for the CDR3: TGTGCCAGCAGCGCGGGACGGCGGAGCAATCAGCCCCAGCATTTT. Translation gives CASSAGRRSNQPQHF.

CDR3 protein: CASSVRRGGTEAFF. The CDR3 DNA is TGTGCCAGCAGCGTCAGAAGAGGCGGCACTGAAGCTTTCTTT. The genes are TRBV9 and TRBJ1-1; D remains ambiguous. Trimming left V 2 bases short and J 4 bases short, with 12 bases between. Germline lookup yields CDR1 SGDLS and CDR2 YYNGEE. The CDR3 length is 14 residues.

Concerning this clonotype: Germline and junction disagree at one end, which may indicate a read error. The chain links TRBV4-2 to TRBJ2-7, with 7 nucleotides matching TRBD2. The V gene's germline CDR1 is LGHNA and CDR2 YNFKEQ. This CDR3 region has 15 residues. CDR3 protein: CAGSQVASGSYEQYF. The CDR3 DNA reads as TGTGCCGGCAGCCAAGTAGCTAGCGGCTCCTACGAGCAGTACTTC.

The gene calls are TRBV20-1 and TRBJ2-1; 8 bases agree with TRBD1. Per the germline V gene, CDR1 is DFQATT and CDR2 is SNEGSKA (reference sequence). V lost 2 bases and J lost 5; bases outside the gene matches: 8. The CDR3 runs 15 residues. The CDR3 DNA sequence: TGCAGTGCTAGAATATTCGGACAGGGCGACAATGAGCAGTTCTTC. Translated, it gives CSARIFGQGDNEQFF.